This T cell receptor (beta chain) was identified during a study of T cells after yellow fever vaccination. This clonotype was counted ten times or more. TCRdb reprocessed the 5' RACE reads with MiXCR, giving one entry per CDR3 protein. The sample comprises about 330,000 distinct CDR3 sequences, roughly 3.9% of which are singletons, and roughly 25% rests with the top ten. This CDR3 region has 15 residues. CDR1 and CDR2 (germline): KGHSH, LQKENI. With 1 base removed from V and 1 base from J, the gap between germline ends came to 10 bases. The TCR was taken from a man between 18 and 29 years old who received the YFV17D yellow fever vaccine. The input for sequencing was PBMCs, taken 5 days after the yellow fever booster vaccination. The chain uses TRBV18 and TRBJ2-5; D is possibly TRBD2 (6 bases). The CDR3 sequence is CASSPRGGVQETQYF. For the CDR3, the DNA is TGTGCCAGCTCACCACGGGGCGGGGTCCAAGAGACCCAGTACTTC.